The clone carrying this TCR beta chain was observed a single time. What it recognizes is unknown. Three rounds of nested PCR, following a modified ARM-PCR protocol, produced the TCRbeta library. TCRdb re-analysed the multiplex PCR reads in MiXCR, keeping a single row per CDR3 protein. The profile covers over 100,000 distinct CDR3 sequences, with 75% appearing a single time and roughly 35% taken by the ten largest. The CDR3 runs to 16 residues. CDR1 is SGHAT, CDR2 FQDESV, per germline (reference sequence). This sample's RNA came from whole unsorted tissue. Between August and November 2014, newly diagnosed, chemotherapy-naive lung cancer patients underwent thoracic surgery in China. These data belong to a study of tumor and adjacent non-tumor tissue in lung cancer. For the study at large: The cohort had about twelve adenocarcinoma, 2 squamous cell and 1 small cell patients. Study-level results: Top 100 clones took a larger repertoire share in normal lung. Tumor TCR diversity, when higher, was linked to shorter survival.

The chain combines TRBV11-1 with TRBJ2-5, with 8 bases lining up with TRBD1. The receptor was derived from a woman aged 55-75 years with non-small cell lung cancer. The sequenced sample was lung tumor tissue. Here the CDR3 reads CVSIRDRGGLQETQYF. The CDR3 DNA reads as TGTGTCAGTATCCGAGACAGGGGCGGCCTCCAAGAGACCCAGTACTTC.